Listed here are 25 T cell receptor beta chains from one sample, sequenced in a study of blood T cells in healthy people across ages. PCR was performed a second time for about 7 to 11 cycles using a sample-barcoded 5' primer and a J-beta primer mix. In TCRdb, the 5' RACE reads were re-called with MiXCR into one record per CDR3 protein. This table has approximately 690,000 distinct CDR3 sequences, about 43% appearing once. The sample consisted of blood. The receptors here all came from an elderly man in good health.

The sample holds a few counts of this clonotype. The chain couples TRBV12-3 or TRBV12-4 to TRBJ2-1, with D hard to call. V was shortened by 6 bases and J by 1 base, with 13 bases between the two germline ends. The CDR3 is 15 residues long. The CDR3 region is CASSQLVGSYNEQFF. The CDR3 DNA follows: TGTGCCAGCAGCCAATTAGTGGGTTCCTACAATGAGCAGTTCTTC.

This chain links TRBV29-1 with TRBJ1-2; D is unclear. Germline V gene lookup returns CDR1 SQVTM and CDR2 ANQGSEA. The CDR3 covers 14 residues. V lost 3 bases, J lost 3 bases, and 14 bases lay in between. The DNA of the CDR3 is TGCAGCGTTGATCTCCCAGACAAGGACTATGGCTACACCTTC. Translation gives CSVDLPDKDYGYTF.

This chain uses TRBV18 with TRBJ2-1; D is perhaps TRBD2 (6 bases). Looked up from germline, CDR1 is KGHSH and CDR2 is LQKENI. The V end was cut by 1 base, the J end by 0 bases, with 13 bases between. This CDR3 contains 17 residues. Here the CDR3 DNA reads TGTGCCAGCTCACCACTTGGGCGGGGTAGCTCCTACAATGAGCAGTTCTTC. Amino acid sequence: CASSPLGRGSSYNEQFF.

This clonotype was seen a few times. This chain joins TRBV20-1 and TRBJ2-4; the D gene is possibly TRBD2 (5 bases). Judging by the DNA end, TRBJ2-7 fits better; the J call may be wrong. In germline, CDR1 is DFQATT, CDR2 SNEGSKA (reference sequence). The CDR3 has 17 residues. The CDR3 nucleotides read TGCAGTGCTAGAGATGCAGCGAAAGGAGGAGCCACCTACGAGCAGTACTTC. Its protein product is CSARDAAKGGATYEQYF.

This clonotype was picked up a small number of times. The chain employs TRBV15 and TRBJ1-1; D not certain. This CDR3 contains 15 residues. CDR1 is LNHNV and CDR2 is YYDKDF in the germline V gene (reference sequence). Trimming shortened V by 7 bases and J by 1 base, and 16 bases separated the two germline ends. This CDR3 reads CATIGRVVPNTEAFF. DNA of the CDR3: TGTGCCACCATTGGTAGGGTTGTACCGAACACTGAAGCTTTCTTT.

This clonotype was seen more than once but under ten times. This chain connects TRBV6-2 or TRBV6-3 to TRBJ1-5; 10 nucleotides agree with TRBD1. CDR3 length equals 15 residues. V was clipped by 8 bases and J by 2 bases; unmatched bases: 6. The germline CDR1 and CDR2 sequences are MNHEY and SVGEGT. The CDR3 nucleotides are TGTGCCAGCGTCCGGGACAGGGGAGGCAATCAGCCCCAGCATTTT. It encodes CASVRDRGGNQPQHF.

This clonotype was counted ten times or more. V and J are TRBV4-3 and TRBJ2-7; the match to TRBD2 covers 11 bases. Germline trimming cut 1 base from V and 2 bases from J; bases unmatched to any gene: 4. The CDR3 runs to 16 residues. Looked up from germline, CDR1 is LGHNA and CDR2 is YSLEER. DNA of the CDR3: TGCGCCAGCAGCCAAGGTCTTAGCGGGGGGGCCTACGAGCAGTACTTC. Amino acid sequence: CASSQGLSGGAYEQYF.

In its sample, this clonotype was seen many times. The chain employs TRBV20-1 and TRBJ2-1; 13 bases map to TRBD2. This CDR3 has 17 residues. CDR1 and CDR2 (germline): DFQATT, SNEGSKA (reference sequence). The J segment lost 2 bases and the V segment lost 3 bases, leaving 7 bases of the junction unmatched. CDR3 nucleotides: TGCAGTGCTAGGGACGGGACTAGCGGGAAAACCTACAATGAGCAGTTCTTC. This encodes CSARDGTSGKTYNEQFF.

This clonotype was recorded a few times. The chain carries TRBV6-6 and TRBJ1-5, with D possibly TRBD1 on 5 matching bases. The V gene's germline CDR1 is MNHNY and CDR2 SVGAGI (reference sequence). The ends were cut back, 8 bases at V and 1 base at J, with 12 bases in the middle. The CDR3 is 14 residues long. This CDR3 is CASDLGGSNQPQHF. The CDR3 nucleotides are TGTGCCAGCGACCTTGGGGGAAGCAATCAGCCCCAGCATTTT.

A few counts support this clonotype. This rearrangement joins TRBV7-8 to TRBJ1-2, with TRBD1 matching 9 bases. The length of the CDR3 is 17 residues. The V gene end was trimmed by 5 bases and the J gene end by 3 bases; junction bases not matched to a gene: 13. Germline V gene lookup returns CDR1 SGHVS and CDR2 FQNEAQ. The CDR3 sequence is CASSRPGQGIPDYGYTF. Here the CDR3 DNA reads TGTGCCAGCAGCCGACCGGGACAGGGAATCCCAGACTATGGCTACACCTTC.

This clonotype was seen just once. The CDR3 region has the DNA TGTGCCATCAGTGGAGCAGGGGGGTCAGGTCGCACAGATACGCAGTATTTT. This translates into CAISGAGGSGRTDTQYF. The V gene is TRBV10-3, the J gene TRBJ2-3; maybe TRBD1 (7 bases). Germline V gene data show CDR1 as ENHRY and CDR2 as SYGVKD. CDR3 length equals 17 residues. The V gene lost 4 bases and the J gene lost 1 base, with 18 bases spanning the gap.

The CDR3 sequence is CASSASAWIFAYNEQFF. The DNA for the CDR3 is TGTGCCAGCAGCGCCTCCGCTTGGATTTTCGCCTACAATGAGCAGTTCTTC. The V and J genes are TRBV9 and TRBJ2-1; D is uncertain. Germline values: CDR1 SGDLS, CDR2 YYNGEE. V was shortened by 3 bases and J by 2 bases, with 18 bases between the two germline ends. This CDR3 has 17 residues.

This clonotype appeared a few times. This chain uses TRBV3-1 with TRBJ2-3; 10 bases fit TRBD2. The CDR3 is 16 residues long. Germline V gives CDR1 LGHDT, CDR2 YNNKEL (reference sequence). With 6 bases clipped from V and 3 bases from J, the junction kept 9 bases outside the gene matches. CDR3 nucleotide sequence: TGTGCCAGCAGTCTTGCCCCGGGACTAGCGACAGATACGCAGTATTTT. Amino acid sequence: CASSLAPGLATDTQYF.

The gene calls are TRBV15 and TRBJ2-2; TRBD1 is a possible D gene (5 bases). The CDR3 sequence is 16 residues long. Trimming stripped 0 bases from V and 4 bases from J, with 12 bases between. CDR1 is LNHNV and CDR2 is YYDKDF in the germline V gene (reference sequence). CDR3 loop: CATSRDHGAGTGELFF. CDR3 coding DNA: TGTGCCACCAGCAGAGATCATGGGGCTGGCACCGGGGAGCTGTTTTTT.

The chain combines TRBV20-1 with TRBJ1-1; no reliable D call. The CDR3 runs 13 residues. Trimming stripped 1 base from V and 1 base from J, with 7 bases between. Germline V gene lookup returns CDR1 DFQATT and CDR2 SNEGSKA (reference sequence). The CDR3 sequence: CSARGAGNTEAFF. In DNA, the CDR3 is TGCAGTGCTAGAGGGGCAGGGAACACTGAAGCTTTCTTT.

The CDR3 reads CASSITTRVDGELFF. CDR3 DNA: TGTGCCAGCTCGATAACTACCAGGGTTGACGGGGAGCTGTTTTTT. The rearrangement joins TRBV25-1 to TRBJ2-2; a weak D match, TRBD1 (5 bases). This CDR3 comprises 15 residues. The V end lost 8 bases, the J end lost 7 bases, and 20 bases lay between the germline ends. Germline V CDR1 and CDR2: MGHDK, SYGVNS.

The rearrangement uses TRBV6-5 and TRBJ1-2, with D possibly matching TRBD1 (5 bases). The V end lost 2 bases, the J end lost 5 bases, and 6 bases lay between the germline ends. The CDR3 extends over 12 amino acids. The V gene's germline CDR1 is MNHEY and CDR2 SVGAGI. The CDR3, as DNA: TGTGCCAGCAGTTACAAGGGGTATGGCTACACCTTC. Translation: CASSYKGYGYTF.

The rearrangement joins TRBV6-5 to TRBJ2-7, with TRBD2 matching 8 bases. The CDR3 totals 15 residues. Germline CDR1 and CDR2: MNHEY and SVGAGI. Losses at the gene ends were 0 bases for V and 4 bases for J; bases not matched to a gene: 5. CDR3 DNA sequence: TGTGCCAGCAGTTACTCAGGGCGGGGGGCTTACGAGCAGTACTTC. It yields the protein CASSYSGRGAYEQYF.

The chain links TRBV7-2 to TRBJ1-5, with a possible D match to TRBD1 (6 bases). The CDR3 sequence is 15 residues long. The germline CDR1 and CDR2 sequences are SGHTA and FQGNSA. The V end lost 5 bases, the J end lost 2 bases, and 13 bases lay between the germline ends. For the CDR3, the DNA is TGTGCCAGCAGCCTAGTGTCAGGGGGCAATCAGCCCCAGCATTTT. It specifies CASSLVSGGNQPQHF.

V gene TRBV7-2 combines with J gene TRBJ2-1; 10 positions match TRBD1. CDR3 length: 14 amino acids. Per the germline V gene, CDR1 is SGHTA and CDR2 is FQGNSA. Unmatched junction bases numbered 2, after V lost 4 bases and J lost 5 bases. CDR3 DNA sequence: TGTGCCAGCAGCTGGGACAGGGGAAACAATGAGCAGTTCTTC. It encodes CASSWDRGNNEQFF.

The V call is TRBV9, the J call TRBJ2-5; 7 nucleotides agree with TRBD1. CDR1 is SGDLS, CDR2 YYNGEE, per germline. The CDR3 is 16 amino acids. The V gene end was trimmed by 0 bases and the J gene end by 2 bases; junction bases not matched to a gene: 7. The CDR3 DNA follows: TGTGCCAGCAGCGTAGCTACAGGGGCAGCACAAGAGACCCAGTACTTC. The encoded protein is CASSVATGAAQETQYF. Supplemented by reference TRBV9 and TRBJ2-5, the full variable domain reads DSGVTQTPKHLITATGQRVTLRCSPRSGDLSVYWYQQSLDQGLQFLIQYYNGEERAKGNILERFSAQQFPDLHSELNLSSLELGDSALYFCASSVATGAAQETQYFGPGTRLLVL.

The chain uses TRBV3-1 and TRBJ2-4; 8 bases match TRBD2. The end of the DNA is better explained by TRBJ2-7, so the J call may be wrong. The CDR3 contains 15 residues. The germline gives CDR1 LGHDT, CDR2 YNNKEL (reference sequence). CDR3 in DNA: TGTGCCAGCAGCCAAAGAGCGGGAGCGCTGGGCGAGCAGTACTTC. It specifies CASSQRAGALGEQYF.

This clonotype came up a few times. This chain uses TRBV20-1 with TRBJ2-3; D call uncertain. Germline-derived CDR1 and CDR2 are DFQATT and SNEGSKA (reference sequence). CDR3 size: 12 residues. Trimming pared 5 bases from V and 4 bases from J, leaving 10 bases between. CDR3: CSAPHPSDTQYF. CDR3 sequence (DNA): TGCAGTGCTCCTCATCCGTCAGATACGCAGTATTTT.

This chain links TRBV7-9 with TRBJ2-2; 11 nucleotides agree with TRBD1. Germline V gene sequence: CDR1 SEHNR, CDR2 FQNEAQ (reference sequence). This CDR3 has 17 residues. J gave up 4 bases and V 6 bases, and 10 bases lay outside the gene matches. The CDR3 bases are TGTGCCAGCAGTATCGGACAGGGGGCGCGTAGCACCGGGGAGCTGTTTTTT. It is translated as CASSIGQGARSTGELFF.

This clonotype was counted only a few times. The rearrangement uses TRBV11-3 and TRBJ2-1; possibly TRBD1 for D (6 bases). This CDR3 comprises 12 residues. Germline assignment: CDR1 SGHNT and CDR2 YENEEA. Trimming removed 5 bases at V and 5 bases at J, with 7 bases between. The CDR3: CASSGDNNEQFF. The CDR3 coding sequence is TGTGCCAGCAGCGGGGACAACAATGAGCAGTTCTTC. The variable domain in full, completed from reference TRBV11-3 and TRBJ2-1, reads EAGVVQSPRYKIIEKKQPVAFWCNPISGHNTLYWYLQNLGQGPELLIRYENEEAVDDSQLPKDRFSAERLKGVDSTLKIQPAELGDSAVYLCASSGDNNEQFFGPGTRLTVL.